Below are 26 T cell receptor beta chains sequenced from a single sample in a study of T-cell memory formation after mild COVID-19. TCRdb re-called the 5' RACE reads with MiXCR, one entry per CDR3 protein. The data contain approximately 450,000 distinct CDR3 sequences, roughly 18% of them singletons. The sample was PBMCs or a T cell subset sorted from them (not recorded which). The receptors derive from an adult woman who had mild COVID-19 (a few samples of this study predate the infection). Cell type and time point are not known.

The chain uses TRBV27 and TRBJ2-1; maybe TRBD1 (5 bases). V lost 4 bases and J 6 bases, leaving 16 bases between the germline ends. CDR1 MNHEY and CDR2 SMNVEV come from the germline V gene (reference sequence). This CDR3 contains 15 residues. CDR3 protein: CASSSERTLSNEQFF. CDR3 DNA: TGTGCCAGCAGTTCCGAAAGGACACTCTCCAATGAGCAGTTCTTC.

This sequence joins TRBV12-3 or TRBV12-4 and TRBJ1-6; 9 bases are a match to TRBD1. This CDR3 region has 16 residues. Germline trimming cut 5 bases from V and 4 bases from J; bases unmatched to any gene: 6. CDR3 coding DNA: TGTGCCAGCAGTGGAGGACAGGGGCCTTATAATTCACCCCTCCACTTT. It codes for CASSGGQGPYNSPLHF.

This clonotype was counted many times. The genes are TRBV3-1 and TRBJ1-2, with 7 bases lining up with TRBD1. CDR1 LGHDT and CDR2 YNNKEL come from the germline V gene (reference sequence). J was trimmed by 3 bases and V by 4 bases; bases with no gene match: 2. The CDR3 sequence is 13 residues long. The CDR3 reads CASSRDSYYGYTF. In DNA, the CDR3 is TGTGCCAGCAGCCGGGACAGTTACTATGGCTACACCTTC.

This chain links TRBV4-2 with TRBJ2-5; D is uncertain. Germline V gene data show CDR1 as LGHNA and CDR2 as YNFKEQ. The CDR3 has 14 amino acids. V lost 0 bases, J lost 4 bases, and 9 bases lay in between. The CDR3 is CASSQEIWGETQYF. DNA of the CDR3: TGTGCCAGCAGCCAAGAAATCTGGGGAGAGACCCAGTACTTC.

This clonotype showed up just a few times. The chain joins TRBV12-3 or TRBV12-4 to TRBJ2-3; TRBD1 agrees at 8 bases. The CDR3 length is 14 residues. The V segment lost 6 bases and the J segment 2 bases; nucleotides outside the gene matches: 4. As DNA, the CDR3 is TGTGCCAGCAGCCGACAGGGGCCCACAGATACGCAGTATTTT. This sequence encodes CASSRQGPTDTQYF.

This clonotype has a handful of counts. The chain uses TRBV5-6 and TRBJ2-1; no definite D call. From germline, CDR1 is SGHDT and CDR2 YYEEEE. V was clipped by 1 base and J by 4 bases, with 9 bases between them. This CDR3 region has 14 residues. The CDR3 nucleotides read TGTGCCAGCAGCTTGAGTCCGCCATACAATGAGCAGTTCTTC. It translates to CASSLSPPYNEQFF.

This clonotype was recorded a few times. CDR3 residues: CASSLEGLAGGETQYF. The CDR3, as DNA: TGTGCCAGCAGCTTGGAGGGACTAGCGGGAGGAGAGACCCAGTACTTC. The chain couples TRBV5-5 to TRBJ2-5, with 15 nucleotides matching TRBD2. Germline loops: CDR1 SGHKS, CDR2 YYEKEE (reference sequence). The CDR3 sequence is 16 residues long. V trimming: 0 bases; J trimming: 4 bases; junction bases outside the gene matches: 1. The full variable domain, with the rest looked up from reference TRBV5-5 and TRBJ2-5, is DAGVTQSPTHLIKTRGQQVTLRCSPISGHKSVSWYQQVLGQGPQFIFQYYEKEERGRGNFPDRFSARQFPNYSSELNVNALLLGDSALYLCASSLEGLAGGETQYFGPGTRLLVL.

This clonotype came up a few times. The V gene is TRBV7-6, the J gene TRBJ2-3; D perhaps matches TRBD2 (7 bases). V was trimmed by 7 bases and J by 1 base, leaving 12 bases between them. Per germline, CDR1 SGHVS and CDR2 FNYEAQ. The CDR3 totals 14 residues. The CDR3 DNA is TGTGCCAGCAAGGGGGGGCCGCGCACAGATACGCAGTATTTT. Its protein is CASKGGPRTDTQYF.

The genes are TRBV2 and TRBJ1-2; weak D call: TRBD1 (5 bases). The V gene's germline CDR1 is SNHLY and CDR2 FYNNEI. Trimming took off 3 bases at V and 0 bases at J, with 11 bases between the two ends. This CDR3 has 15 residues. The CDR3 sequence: CASSEEQATNYGYTF. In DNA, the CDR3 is TGTGCCAGCAGTGAGGAACAGGCCACTAACTATGGCTACACCTTC.

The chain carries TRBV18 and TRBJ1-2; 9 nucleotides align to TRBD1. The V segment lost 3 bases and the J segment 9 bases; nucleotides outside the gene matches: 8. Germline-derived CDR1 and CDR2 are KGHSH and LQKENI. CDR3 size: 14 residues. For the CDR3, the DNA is TGTGCCAGCTCACCGTCCGGGACAGGGTGGAGCTACACCTTC. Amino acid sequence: CASSPSGTGWSYTF.

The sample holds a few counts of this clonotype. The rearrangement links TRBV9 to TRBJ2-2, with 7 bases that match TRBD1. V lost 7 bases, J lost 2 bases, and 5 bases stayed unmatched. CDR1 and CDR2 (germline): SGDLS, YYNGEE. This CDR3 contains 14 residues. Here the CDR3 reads CASQGQTNTGELFF. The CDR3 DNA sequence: TGTGCCAGCCAGGGACAGACTAACACCGGGGAGCTGTTTTTT.

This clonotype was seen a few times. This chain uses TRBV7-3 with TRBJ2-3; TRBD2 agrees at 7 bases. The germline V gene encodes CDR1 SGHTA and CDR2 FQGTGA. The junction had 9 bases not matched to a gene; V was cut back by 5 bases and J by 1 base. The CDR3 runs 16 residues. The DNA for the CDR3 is TGTGCCAGCAGCCCATTCTCGAGCGGGGGCACAGATACGCAGTATTTT. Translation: CASSPFSSGGTDTQYF.

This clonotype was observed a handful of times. The CDR3 loop reads CASSPLIGGTLAKNIQYF. The CDR3 DNA is TGTGCCAGCAGCCCCCTGATAGGTGGGACATTAGCCAAAAACATTCAGTACTTC. The chain links TRBV14 to TRBJ2-4, with D perhaps matching TRBD1 (6 bases). The CDR3 consists of 18 residues. The V and J ends lost 4 bases and 0 bases respectively, with 19 bases between them. Germline V lookup: CDR1 SGHDN, CDR2 FVKESK.

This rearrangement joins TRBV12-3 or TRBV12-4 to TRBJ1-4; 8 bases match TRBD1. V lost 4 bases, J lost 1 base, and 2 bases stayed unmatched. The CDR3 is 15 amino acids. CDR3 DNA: TGTGCCAGCAGTTCAGACAGGGGAACTAATGAAAAACTGTTTTTT. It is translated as CASSSDRGTNEKLFF.

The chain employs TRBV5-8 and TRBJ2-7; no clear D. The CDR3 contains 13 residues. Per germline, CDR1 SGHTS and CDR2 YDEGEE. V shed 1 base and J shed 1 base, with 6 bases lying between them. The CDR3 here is CASSLWYSYEQYF. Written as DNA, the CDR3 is TGTGCCAGCAGCTTGTGGTATTCCTACGAGCAGTACTTC.

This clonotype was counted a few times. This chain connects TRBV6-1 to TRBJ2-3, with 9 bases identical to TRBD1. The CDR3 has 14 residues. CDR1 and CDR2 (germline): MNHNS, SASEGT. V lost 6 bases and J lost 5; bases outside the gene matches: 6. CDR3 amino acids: CASSLTGGLDTQYF. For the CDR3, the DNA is TGTGCCAGCAGCCTCACAGGGGGCCTAGATACGCAGTATTTT.

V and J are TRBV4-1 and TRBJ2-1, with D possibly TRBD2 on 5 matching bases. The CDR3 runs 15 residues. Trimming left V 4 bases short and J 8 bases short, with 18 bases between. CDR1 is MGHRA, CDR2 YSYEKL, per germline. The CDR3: CASSLIGVATHEQFF. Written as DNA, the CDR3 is TGCGCCAGCAGCCTCATTGGGGTAGCGACCCATGAGCAGTTCTTC.

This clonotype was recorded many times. CDR3 region: CASSFGGGADTQYF. CDR3 bases: TGTGCCAGCAGTTTTGGTGGGGGGGCAGATACGCAGTATTTT. This sequence joins TRBV12-3 or TRBV12-4 and TRBJ2-3; 7 bases agree with TRBD2. This CDR3 contains 14 residues. Unmatched junction bases numbered 4, after V lost 3 bases and J lost 4 bases.

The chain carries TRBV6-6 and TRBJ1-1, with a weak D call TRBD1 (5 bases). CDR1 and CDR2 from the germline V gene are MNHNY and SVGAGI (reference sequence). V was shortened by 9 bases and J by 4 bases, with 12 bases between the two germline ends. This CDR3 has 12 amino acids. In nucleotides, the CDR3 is TGTGCCAGTTTGCGAGGGGCCACTGAAGCTTTCTTT. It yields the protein CASLRGATEAFF.

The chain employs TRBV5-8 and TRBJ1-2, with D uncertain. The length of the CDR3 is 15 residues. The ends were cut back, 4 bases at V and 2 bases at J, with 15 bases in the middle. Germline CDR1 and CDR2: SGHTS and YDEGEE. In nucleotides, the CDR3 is TGTGCCAGCAGCCTGCTGGTTGACGAGAACTATGGCTACACCTTC. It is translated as CASSLLVDENYGYTF.

CDR3 DNA sequence: TGCAGTGCTCCGGGACTAGCGGGGACTGACGAGCAGTACTTC. Encoded protein: CSAPGLAGTDEQYF. The chain combines TRBV20-1 with TRBJ2-7, with 13 bases matching TRBD2. V lost 5 bases, J lost 5 bases, and 6 bases stayed unmatched. CDR1 and CDR2 from the germline V gene are DFQATT and SNEGSKA (reference sequence). There are 14 residues in the CDR3.

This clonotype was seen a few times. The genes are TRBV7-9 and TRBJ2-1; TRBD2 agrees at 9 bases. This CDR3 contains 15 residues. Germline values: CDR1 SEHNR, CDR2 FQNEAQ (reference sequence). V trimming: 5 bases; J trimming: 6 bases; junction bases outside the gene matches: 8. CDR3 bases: TGTGCCAGCAGCCAACTCCTAGCGGGATTCAATGAGCAGTTCTTC. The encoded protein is CASSQLLAGFNEQFF. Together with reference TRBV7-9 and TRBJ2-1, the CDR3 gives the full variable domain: DTGVSQNPRHKITKRGQNVTFRCDPISEHNRLYWYRQTLGQGPEFLTYFQNEAQLEKSRLLSDRFSAERPKGSFSTLEIQRTEQGDSAMYLCASSQLLAGFNEQFFGPGTRLTVL.

The CDR3 DNA sequence: TGTGCCAGCACACTCGGTGGGGGGGGCACCGGGGAGCTGTTTTTT. This translates into CASTLGGGGTGELFF. This chain joins TRBV6-2 or TRBV6-3 and TRBJ2-2, with 7 bases matching TRBD2. The CDR3 sequence is 15 residues long. The J segment lost 4 bases and the V segment lost 7 bases, leaving 9 bases of the junction unmatched. The germline V gene encodes CDR1 MNHEY and CDR2 SVGEGT.

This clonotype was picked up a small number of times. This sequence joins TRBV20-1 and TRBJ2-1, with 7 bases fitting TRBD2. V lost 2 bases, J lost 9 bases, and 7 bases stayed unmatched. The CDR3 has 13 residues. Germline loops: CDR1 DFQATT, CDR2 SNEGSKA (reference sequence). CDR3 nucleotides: TGCAGTGCTAGAACGCGACTAGCCACTGAGCAGTTCTTC. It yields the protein CSARTRLATEQFF.

The CDR3 loop is CASSRGTALQVNTEAFF. The CDR3 nucleotides read TGCGCCAGCAGCCGAGGGACGGCATTACAGGTTAACACTGAAGCTTTCTTT. This sequence joins TRBV4-1 and TRBJ1-1, with D perhaps TRBD1 (5 bases). CDR3 length: 17 amino acids. CDR1 MGHRA and CDR2 YSYEKL come from the germline V gene. V gave up 4 bases and J gave up 2 bases, with 20 bases separating them.

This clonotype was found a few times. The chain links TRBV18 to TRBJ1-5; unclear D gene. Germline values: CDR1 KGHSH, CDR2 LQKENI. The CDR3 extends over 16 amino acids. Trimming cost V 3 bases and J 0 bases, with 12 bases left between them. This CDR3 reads CASSPTTAYSNQPQHF. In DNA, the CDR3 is TGTGCCAGCTCACCCACAACAGCTTATAGCAATCAGCCCCAGCATTTT. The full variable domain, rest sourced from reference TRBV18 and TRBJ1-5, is NAGVMQNPRHLVRRRGQEARLRCSPMKGHSHVYWYRQLPEEGLKFMVYLQKENIIDESGMPKERFSAEFPKEGPSILRIQQVVRGDSAAYFCASSPTTAYSNQPQHFGDGTRLSIL.